Each of the 8 T cell receptor beta chains below was sequenced from the same sample in a study of blood T cells in healthy people across ages. Primed by a sample-barcoded 5' primer and a J-beta primer mix, a second PCR proceeded for roughly 7 to 12 cycles. TCRdb reanalysed the 5' RACE reads using MiXCR and keeps one entry per CDR3 protein. This table has around 750,000 distinct CDR3 sequences, approximately 53% appearing once. Sequencing input: blood. The receptors come from a man older than 75 in good health.

The chain recombines TRBV20-1 with TRBJ1-6; possible D gene TRBD1, 6 bases. The CDR3 covers 15 residues. V was clipped by 0 bases and J by 10 bases, with 16 bases between them. Germline V gives CDR1 DFQATT, CDR2 SNEGSKA (reference sequence). The CDR3 loop is CSARDAAQGMSPLHF. DNA of the CDR3: TGCAGTGCTAGAGATGCAGCGCAGGGGATGTCACCCCTCCACTTT.

The J gene is TRBJ2-1, the V gene TRBV27; D unclear. The CDR3 has 12 residues. V lost 0 bases, J lost 10 bases, and 7 bases lay in between. Germline loops: CDR1 MNHEY, CDR2 SMNVEV (reference sequence). The CDR3, as DNA: TGTGCCAGCAGTTTATCTAGCCGCGAGCAGTTCTTC. This translates into CASSLSSREQFF.

The chain uses TRBV14 and TRBJ2-7; TRBD2 agrees at 8 bases. The CDR3 is made up of 15 amino acids. The V gene end was trimmed by 6 bases and the J gene end by 0 bases; junction bases not matched to a gene: 7. CDR1 is SGHDN and CDR2 is FVKESK in the germline V gene. The CDR3 is CASSLSGTSSYEQYF. The CDR3 DNA reads as TGTGCCAGCAGTCTTAGCGGGACAAGCTCCTACGAGCAGTACTTC.

V usage is TRBV10-3 and J usage is TRBJ2-1, with 10 bases that match TRBD1. The germline CDR1 and CDR2 sequences are ENHRY and SYGVKD. J lost 9 bases, V lost 7 bases, and 6 bases had no gene match. CDR3 length equals 13 residues. Here the CDR3 reads CAIKGQGEGEQFF. CDR3 bases: TGTGCCATCAAAGGACAGGGGGAAGGTGAGCAGTTCTTC.

The chain couples TRBV20-1 to TRBJ2-3; TRBD2 agrees at 9 bases. This CDR3 contains 15 residues. The germline gives CDR1 DFQATT, CDR2 SNEGSKA (reference sequence). The J segment lost 1 base and the V segment lost 6 bases, leaving 8 bases of the junction unmatched. The CDR3 nucleotides are TGCAGTGCGACCGATAGCGGGAGAGGCACAGATACGCAGTATTTT. The encoded protein is CSATDSGRGTDTQYF.

The J gene is TRBJ1-1, the V gene TRBV10-3, with no clear D. Germline V gene lookup returns CDR1 ENHRY and CDR2 SYGVKD. The CDR3 spans 14 residues. Deletions cut 6 bases from V and 4 bases from J, with 15 bases between. CDR3 sequence reads: CAISTHPSGTEAFF. CDR3 nucleotides: TGTGCCATCAGCACGCACCCCTCGGGCACTGAAGCTTTCTTT.

The genes are TRBV20-1 and TRBJ2-1; 15 nucleotides match TRBD2. The ends lost 3 bases at V and 7 bases at J; junction bases unmatched: 4. CDR1 is DFQATT and CDR2 is SNEGSKA in the germline V gene (reference sequence). The CDR3 spans 15 residues. The CDR3 region is CSASAGTSGRNEQFF. The CDR3 DNA reads as TGCAGTGCTAGCGCGGGGACTAGCGGGAGGAATGAGCAGTTCTTC.

The genes are TRBV15 and TRBJ2-7, with a weak D call TRBD1 (6 bases). Per germline, CDR1 LNHNV and CDR2 YYDKDF (reference sequence). Trimming left V 1 base short and J 1 base short, with 11 bases between. CDR3 length: 15 residues. CDR3 nucleotides: TGTGCCACCAGCAGAGTCCCACAGGGATCCTACGAGCAGTACTTC. It specifies CATSRVPQGSYEQYF.